These 29 T cell receptor beta chains were sequenced from one sample in a study of shared clonotypes between healthy human individuals (dated by TCRdb to about 2020). CD8 naive samples consisted of CD45RO-negative cells that were positively selected for CCR7, yielding a CD45RA+CCR7+ population without TemRA cells. Libraries were prepared through the immunoSEQ multiplex PCR assay. Sourced from immuneACCESS, this table was stored by TCRdb with only in-frame sequences that have V and J called. A share of the clones is absent; for the studies checked, an unresolved V gene accounts for under half, and the remainder has no known explanation. This sample lists fewer than 1 million clones; roughly 96% were detected once. Under 0.25% of the sample rests with the top ten. What was sequenced was naive CD8+ T cells sorted from blood. The cell subset or site label, read with the paper, signifies: CD45RA+CCR7+. Source of these receptors: a young man in good health.

The J gene is TRBJ1-1, the V gene TRBV5-8, with D perhaps matching TRBD1 (5 bases). The germline V and J ends were trimmed by 3 bases and 4 bases, with 19 bases remaining between them. The germline gives CDR1 SGHTS, CDR2 YDEGEE. This CDR3 spans 16 amino acids. DNA of the CDR3: TGTGCCAGCAGCTGGGGGGTTAGGGGTGCTCTCACTGAAGCTTTCTTT. Its translation: CASSWGVRGALTEAFF.

This clone appeared once. The rearrangement links TRBV7-2 to TRBJ2-7, with 11 bases identical to TRBD2. The CDR3 length is 19 residues. Per the germline V gene, CDR1 is SGHTA and CDR2 is FQGNSA. Losses at the gene ends were 6 bases for V and 7 bases for J; bases not matched to a gene: 23. DNA of the CDR3: TGTGCCAGCAGACCACTAAGGGAGGCAAAACTAGCGGGAGTAAGTGAGCAGTACTTC. Encoded protein: CASRPLREAKLAGVSEQYF.

The rearrangement uses TRBV5-8 and TRBJ1-5; D remains ambiguous. V gave up 0 bases and J gave up 0 bases, with 7 bases separating them. CDR1 is SGHTS, CDR2 YDEGEE, per germline. CDR3 size: 15 residues. The DNA of the CDR3 is TGTGCCAGCAGCTTGGCACCTTATAGCAATCAGCCCCAGCATTTT. It specifies CASSLAPYSNQPQHF.

V usage is TRBV11-2 and J usage is TRBJ2-1; no clear D gene. V lost 0 bases to trimming and J lost 3 bases, with 12 bases between them. CDR3 size: 16 residues. Per the germline V gene, CDR1 is SGHAT and CDR2 is FQNNGV. As DNA, the CDR3 is TGTGCCAGCAGCTTAGAACCGGGTGCTGGCTACAATGAGCAGTTCTTC. Its translation is CASSLEPGAGYNEQFF.

The chain carries TRBV15 and TRBJ1-1; D not certain. Germline V gives CDR1 LNHNV, CDR2 YYDKDF (reference sequence). The V end was cut by 5 bases, the J end by 1 base, with 14 bases between. The CDR3 contains 15 residues. The CDR3 bases are TGTGCCACCAGCGAGTTAAAAGGGTCGAACACTGAAGCTTTCTTT. It yields the protein CATSELKGSNTEAFF.

This clone has only one observation. The V and J genes are TRBV23-1 and TRBJ1-5; D is unresolved. TRBV23-1 counts as an open reading frame of uncertain function. V lost 0 bases and J lost 2, with 5 bases in between. CDR3 length: 14 amino acids. CDR3 region: CASSQSGRNQPQHF. The CDR3 DNA sequence: TGCGCCAGCAGTCAATCCGGGCGCAATCAGCCCCAGCATTTT.

This clone occurred once. V usage is TRBV5-1 and J usage is TRBJ2-7; 7 bases align to TRBD1. Germline CDR1 reads SGHRS; CDR2 reads YFSETQ. This CDR3 spans 15 amino acids. V dropped 0 bases and J dropped 3; count of bases not matched to a gene: 6. The CDR3 sequence is CASSLVRDSVYEQYF. CDR3 nucleotides: TGCGCCAGCAGCTTGGTACGGGACAGCGTCTACGAGCAGTACTTC.

This clone was seen only once. V gene TRBV4-1 combines with J gene TRBJ2-3; no definite D call. The CDR3 sequence is 14 residues long. CDR1 is MGHRA, CDR2 YSYEKL, per germline. The ends were cut back, 1 base at V and 4 bases at J, with 9 bases in the middle. The CDR3 DNA follows: TGCGCCAGCAGCCAAGGTAGTGGGGCAGATACGCAGTATTTT. This sequence encodes CASSQGSGADTQYF.

This chain joins TRBV6-5 and TRBJ2-1; 9 positions agree with TRBD2. In germline, CDR1 is MNHEY, CDR2 SVGAGI. This CDR3 spans 16 amino acids. V gave up 0 bases and J gave up 7 bases; unmatched junction bases: 7. CDR3 nucleotide sequence: TGTGCCAGCAGTTACTCGATGACTAGCGGTTGGAATGAGCAGTTCTTC. Translating gives CASSYSMTSGWNEQFF.

In regard to this clone: The same CDR3 arises from other DNA sequences in this sample as well. The DNA for the CDR3 is TGTGCCAGCAGCGTAGATCCGGGTTCCTACGAGCAGTACTTC. Translating gives CASSVDPGSYEQYF. This chain links TRBV9 with TRBJ2-7; unclear D gene. The CDR3 has 14 amino acids. From germline, CDR1 is SGDLS and CDR2 YYNGEE. V gave up 0 bases and J gave up 1 base, with 8 bases separating them. Full variable domain (rest looked up from reference TRBV9 and TRBJ2-7): DSGVTQTPKHLITATGQRVTLRCSPRSGDLSVYWYQQSLDQGLQFLIQYYNGEERAKGNILERFSAQQFPDLHSELNLSSLELGDSALYFCASSVDPGSYEQYFGPGTRLTVT.

The chain links TRBV5-5 to TRBJ2-7, with 11 bases aligning to TRBD2. Trimming removed 4 bases from V and 2 bases from J; junction bases left unmatched: 8. CDR3 size: 16 residues. CDR1 and CDR2 from the germline V gene are SGHKS and YYEKEE (reference sequence). The CDR3 region has the DNA TGTGCCAGCAGCGGGAGCTTAGCGGGAGGGCCCTACGAGCAGTACTTC. Encoded protein: CASSGSLAGGPYEQYF. Filled out from reference TRBV5-5 and TRBJ2-7, the complete variable domain reads DAGVTQSPTHLIKTRGQQVTLRCSPISGHKSVSWYQQVLGQGPQFIFQYYEKEERGRGNFPDRFSARQFPNYSSELNVNALLLGDSALYLCASSGSLAGGPYEQYFGPGTRLTVT.

This chain uses TRBV9 with TRBJ2-3; D is unresolved. V was shortened by 0 bases and J by 3 bases, with 11 bases between the two germline ends. In germline, CDR1 is SGDLS, CDR2 YYNGEE. This CDR3 has 15 amino acids. This CDR3 is CASSVEPERTDTQYF. CDR3 bases: TGTGCCAGCAGCGTAGAGCCAGAAAGAACAGATACGCAGTATTTT.

The V gene is TRBV20-1, the J gene TRBJ2-5; D remains unclear. The CDR3 covers 11 residues. V gave up 3 bases and J gave up 2 bases, with 4 bases separating them. The germline gives CDR1 DFQATT, CDR2 SNEGSKA (reference sequence). The CDR3 DNA reads as TGCAGTGCTAGGAGACAAGAGACCCAGTACTTC. Protein product: CSARRQETQYF.

CDR3 protein: CATTLGAGYNEQFF. Written as DNA, the CDR3 is TGTGCCACCACCCTAGGAGCGGGATACAATGAGCAGTTCTTC. This chain joins TRBV15 and TRBJ2-1; 7 bases agree with TRBD2. This CDR3 comprises 14 residues. After removal of 7 bases from V and 4 bases from J, the junction contained 7 bases not matched to a gene. CDR1 and CDR2 (germline): LNHNV, YYDKDF (reference sequence).

This CDR3 is CASSLGPRESYEQYF. The CDR3 DNA reads TGTGCCAGCAGCTTAGGGCCGCGGGAGAGCTACGAGCAGTACTTC. The V and J genes are TRBV7-2 and TRBJ2-7; 7 nucleotides align to TRBD2. Germline V lookup: CDR1 SGHTA, CDR2 FQGNSA. The CDR3 length is 15 residues. Trimming cost V 1 base and J 3 bases; bases outside gene matches: 6. The whole variable domain, filled in from reference TRBV7-2 and TRBJ2-7, reads GAGVSQSPSNKVTEKGKDVELRCDPISGHTALYWYRQSLGQGLEFLIYFQGNSAPDKSGLPSDRFSAERTGGSVSTLTIQRTQQEDSAVYLCASSLGPRESYEQYFGPGTRLTVT.

This chain links TRBV5-1 with TRBJ2-7; TRBD1 matches 7 bases. V gave up 4 bases and J gave up 2 bases; unmatched junction bases: 3. In germline, CDR1 is SGHRS, CDR2 YFSETQ. The CDR3 runs 13 residues. The CDR3 nucleotides are TGCGCCAGCAGCCCGGACAGGACCTACGAGCAGTACTTC. Its translation is CASSPDRTYEQYF.

This chain joins TRBV7-2 and TRBJ2-5, with unresolved D. The CDR3 spans 13 residues. V dropped 1 base and J dropped 5 bases, with 8 bases sitting between them. Per germline, CDR1 SGHTA and CDR2 FQGNSA. The CDR3 sequence is CASSLEVVETQYF. CDR3 DNA sequence: TGTGCCAGCAGCTTAGAGGTAGTGGAGACCCAGTACTTC.

The chain is built from TRBV11-2 and TRBJ1-1; D possibly corresponds to TRBD1 (6 bases). The CDR3 contains 13 residues. Germline CDR1 and CDR2: SGHAT and FQNNGV. V was cut by 0 bases and J by 5 bases, with 7 bases left in between. The CDR3 region has the DNA TGTGCCAGCAGCTTAGAGCAGGGGACTGAAGCTTTCTTT. Its translation is CASSLEQGTEAFF.

The J gene is TRBJ2-7, the V gene TRBV4-1; D not certain. Trimming removed 3 bases from V and 5 bases from J, with 11 bases in between. This CDR3 contains 13 residues. Germline loops: CDR1 MGHRA, CDR2 YSYEKL. The CDR3 DNA is TGCGCCAGCAGCCATCTAGAACCCCACGAGCAGTACTTC. Its translation is CASSHLEPHEQYF.

This clone was detected a few times. The same CDR3 is also encoded by other DNA sequences in this sample. This rearrangement joins TRBV7-9 to TRBJ2-7; D gene uncertain. Germline-derived CDR1 and CDR2 are SEHNR and FQNEAQ (reference sequence). This CDR3 region has 12 residues. The V end was cut by 5 bases, the J end by 2 bases, with 7 bases between. The CDR3 spells CASSPNTYEQYF. The CDR3 DNA reads TGTGCCAGCAGCCCCAACACCTACGAGCAGTACTTC.

Here the CDR3 reads CASSTDSYYEQYF. CDR3 nucleotide sequence: TGTGCCAGCAGTACCGACAGTTACTACGAGCAGTACTTC. This chain joins TRBV5-4 and TRBJ2-7, with D tentatively TRBD1 (5 bases). The CDR3 extends over 13 amino acids. V was clipped by 5 bases and J by 3 bases, with 12 bases between them. Germline CDR1 and CDR2: SGHNT and YYREEE (reference sequence).

The chain has TRBV29-1 and TRBJ2-1; 8 nucleotides agree with TRBD1. CDR1 is SQVTM and CDR2 is ANQGSEA in the germline V gene. With 2 bases clipped from V and 9 bases from J, the junction kept 9 bases outside the gene matches. This CDR3 region has 14 residues. The CDR3 sequence: CSVEPPDRDGEQFF. The DNA for the CDR3 is TGCAGCGTTGAACCACCGGACAGGGATGGTGAGCAGTTCTTC.

This clone is a singleton in its sample. The chain uses TRBV10-3 and TRBJ2-1, with TRBD2 identical over 12 bases. J lost 10 bases, V lost 1 base, and 8 bases had no gene match. This CDR3 region has 16 residues. Germline V gene lookup returns CDR1 ENHRY and CDR2 SYGVKD. As DNA, the CDR3 is TGTGCCATCAGTGAGTTCCGACTAGCGGGAGAAGGGGAGCAGTTCTTC. Encoded protein: CAISEFRLAGEGEQFF.

This chain connects TRBV19 to TRBJ2-5, with 9 bases identical to TRBD1. Germline assignment: CDR1 LNHDA and CDR2 SQIVND (reference sequence). The CDR3 is made up of 14 amino acids. J lost 2 bases, V lost 6 bases, and 4 bases had no gene match. The CDR3 spells CASSRQGEQETQYF. The CDR3 nucleotides read TGTGCCAGTAGCCGACAGGGGGAACAAGAGACCCAGTACTTC.

The rearrangement joins TRBV7-2 to TRBJ2-1, with D unclear. CDR3 length equals 16 residues. V was shortened by 1 base and J by 7 bases, with 17 bases between the two germline ends. From germline, CDR1 is SGHTA and CDR2 FQGNSA. The CDR3 region is CASSLVSSTLLNEQFF. The CDR3, as DNA: TGTGCCAGCAGCTTAGTTTCGTCGACCCTGCTGAATGAGCAGTTCTTC.

The rearrangement links TRBV7-9 to TRBJ1-3, with D perhaps TRBD1 (6 bases). Germline V gives CDR1 SEHNR, CDR2 FQNEAQ (reference sequence). The ends were cut back, 5 bases at V and 2 bases at J, with 13 bases in the middle. The CDR3 spans 15 residues. The chain's CDR3 is CASSQPDSAGNTIYF. The CDR3 nucleotides read TGTGCCAGCAGCCAGCCGGACAGCGCTGGAAACACCATATATTTT.

This rearrangement joins TRBV6-1 to TRBJ1-2; unclear D gene. The ends were cut back, 0 bases at V and 0 bases at J, with 14 bases in the middle. Germline V gene sequence: CDR1 MNHNS, CDR2 SASEGT. The CDR3 consists of 17 residues. This CDR3 reads CASSEALLRVANYGYTF. The CDR3 bases are TGTGCCAGCAGTGAAGCGCTTCTCCGGGTAGCTAACTATGGCTACACCTTC.

V is TRBV11-3 and J is TRBJ2-2; TRBD2 matches at 9 bases. The germline V gene encodes CDR1 SGHNT and CDR2 YENEEA. Trimming took 1 base from V and 4 from J; bases not matched to a gene: 7. The CDR3 spans 17 residues. In DNA, the CDR3 is TGTGCCAGCAGCTTAGCGGCGGGAGGGCCGGGCACCGGGGAGCTGTTTTTT. Translation: CASSLAAGGPGTGELFF.

J is TRBJ2-1 and V is TRBV7-2, with D possibly being TRBD1 (5 bases). The CDR3 sequence is 15 residues long. V lost 5 bases, J lost 10 bases, and 21 bases lay in between. Germline CDR1 SGHTA, CDR2 FQGNSA. This CDR3 is CASSVRAYLGPEQFF. The DNA for the CDR3 is TGTGCCAGCAGCGTCCGGGCCTACCTGGGGCCGGAGCAGTTCTTC.